Presented here are 20 T cell receptor beta chains from one specimen sequenced in a study of CD8 T cells in ankylosing spondylitis. No antigen is known for these receptors. TCRdb called the 5' RACE reads again in MiXCR, with one record for every CDR3 protein. The table records about 440,000 distinct CDR3 sequences, under 20% of them present only once. The study's findings and limits: The study identified a TCR beta motif of roughly eight highly homologous variants that appeared characteristic of ankylosing spondylitis blood.

Specimen: blood, either unsorted or a sorted T cell fraction (not recorded which). The receptor source for this set is a male donor with ankylosing spondylitis.

This clonotype was counted a few times. This chain connects TRBV20-1 to TRBJ2-1; TRBD2 aligns across 9 bases. From germline, CDR1 is DFQATT and CDR2 SNEGSKA (reference sequence). The J segment lost 10 bases and the V segment lost 3 bases, leaving 10 bases of the junction unmatched. The CDR3 is 14 residues long. The CDR3 loop reads CSARDAGGRVEQFF. CDR3 nucleotide sequence: TGCAGTGCTAGGGACGCGGGGGGGAGGGTGGAGCAGTTCTTC.

The chain carries TRBV27 and TRBJ2-1, with a tentative D call TRBD2 (5 bases). The germline V gene encodes CDR1 MNHEY and CDR2 SMNVEV (reference sequence). V lost 1 base and J 3 bases, leaving 10 bases between the germline ends. The CDR3 totals 15 residues. CDR3 region: CASSLFSERYNEQFF. CDR3 sequence (DNA): TGTGCCAGCAGTTTATTTAGCGAACGCTACAATGAGCAGTTCTTC.

This clonotype occurred a few times. The chain combines TRBV9 with TRBJ2-5; a possible D gene is TRBD2 (6 bases). Germline CDR1 is SGDLS and CDR2 is YYNGEE. V was trimmed by 3 bases and J by 4 bases, leaving 10 bases between them. The CDR3 length is 13 residues. This CDR3 is CASSAGRGETQYF. Written as DNA, the CDR3 is TGTGCCAGCAGCGCCGGGAGAGGAGAGACCCAGTACTTC.

This clonotype turned up a few times. The chain uses TRBV27 and TRBJ2-7; D is ambiguous. Germline loops: CDR1 MNHEY, CDR2 SMNVEV (reference sequence). V dropped 5 bases and J dropped 3 bases, with 5 bases sitting between them. This CDR3 region has 11 residues. The CDR3: CASSPFYEQYF. The CDR3 DNA reads as TGTGCCAGCAGTCCCTTCTACGAGCAGTACTTC.

This clonotype was seen more than once but under ten times. This rearrangement joins TRBV5-1 to TRBJ1-2; 7 nucleotides match TRBD1. V lost 4 bases, J lost 6 bases, and 6 bases stayed unmatched. This CDR3 has 13 residues. CDR1 is SGHRS and CDR2 is YFSETQ in the germline V gene. The CDR3 loop is CASSGDRVDGYTF. DNA for the CDR3: TGCGCCAGCAGCGGTGACAGGGTAGATGGCTACACCTTC.

This clonotype turned up a few times. The chain has TRBV20-1 and TRBJ2-4; 10 nucleotides agree with TRBD2. CDR1 and CDR2 from the germline V gene are DFQATT and SNEGSKA (reference sequence). The CDR3 is 15 residues long. The trim removed 3 bases at V and 4 bases at J, leaving 6 bases unmatched. The CDR3 protein is CSARESGRGKNIQYF. The DNA for the CDR3 is TGCAGTGCTAGGGAGAGCGGGAGGGGGAAAAACATTCAGTACTTC.

This clonotype came up a few times. The rearrangement joins TRBV7-9 to TRBJ2-5, with 7 bases aligning to TRBD1. With V trimmed by 10 bases and J by 2 bases, 10 bases remained unmatched. Germline lookup yields CDR1 SEHNR and CDR2 FQNEAQ (reference sequence). This CDR3 comprises 14 residues. The CDR3 DNA reads TGTGCCACTTCCGCTACGGGACAGCAAGAGACCCAGTACTTC. Translating it yields CATSATGQQETQYF.

The J gene is TRBJ1-2, the V gene TRBV18; a weak D match, TRBD1 (5 bases). Trimming removed 3 bases from V and 8 bases from J, with 13 bases in between. This CDR3 contains 13 residues. The V gene's germline CDR1 is KGHSH and CDR2 LQKENI. The CDR3 DNA reads TGTGCCAGCTCACCTCTTGGGGCAGAAGGCTACACCTTC. Translation gives CASSPLGAEGYTF.

This clonotype was seen a few times. This chain uses TRBV4-2 with TRBJ2-7; 11 bases align to TRBD2. The trim removed 4 bases at V and 4 bases at J, leaving 6 bases unmatched. This CDR3 region has 15 residues. Germline CDR1 and CDR2: LGHNA and YNFKEQ. CDR3 region: CASSPGASGRYEQYF. The CDR3 nucleotides read TGTGCCAGCAGCCCAGGGGCTAGCGGGAGGTACGAGCAGTACTTC.

This clonotype was seen only once. This chain connects TRBV14 to TRBJ2-7; no clear D. Germline V CDR1 and CDR2: SGHDN, FVKESK. The CDR3 runs 14 residues. V was shortened by 4 bases and J by 3 bases, with 13 bases between the two germline ends. Here the CDR3 DNA reads TGTGCCAGCAGCCCGCGCTACGGCGGCTACGAGCAGTACTTC. Encoded protein: CASSPRYGGYEQYF.

This clonotype was counted between two and nine times. This chain connects TRBV28 to TRBJ2-5; 10 bases fit TRBD2. CDR1 and CDR2 (germline): MDHEN, SYDVKM. CDR3 size: 16 residues. J gave up 2 bases and V 2 bases, and 5 bases lay outside the gene matches. The CDR3, as DNA: TGTGCCAGCAGTTTAAACCGAGCGGGGGGGCAAGAGACCCAGTACTTC. As protein: CASSLNRAGGQETQYF.

The chain couples TRBV7-3 to TRBJ2-1, with D possibly matching TRBD2 (6 bases). CDR1 is SGHTA, CDR2 FQGTGA, per germline. The CDR3 totals 19 residues. V was clipped by 1 base and J by 8 bases, with 27 bases between them. The CDR3 protein is CASSLRPPSLTRVVDEQFF. In nucleotides, the CDR3 is TGTGCCAGCAGCTTAAGGCCCCCATCCCTGACTAGGGTCGTGGATGAGCAGTTCTTC.

This chain uses TRBV5-8 with TRBJ1-2; TRBD1 might be the D (5 bases). The CDR3 is 15 residues long. Trimming cost V 1 base and J 4 bases, with 14 bases left between them. Germline V lookup: CDR1 SGHTS, CDR2 YDEGEE. CDR3 coding DNA: TGTGCCAGCAGCTTGCCCTCGGGACGGCCCTATGGCTACACCTTC. This sequence encodes CASSLPSGRPYGYTF.

This clonotype was detected only a few times. The chain couples TRBV11-2 to TRBJ2-1; D perhaps matches TRBD2 (6 bases). This CDR3 has 14 amino acids. Per germline, CDR1 SGHAT and CDR2 FQNNGV. With 4 bases removed from V and 4 bases from J, the gap between germline ends came to 11 bases. CDR3 sequence: CASSSGDWYNEQFF. For the CDR3, the DNA is TGTGCCAGCAGCTCCGGGGACTGGTACAATGAGCAGTTCTTC.

The rearrangement joins TRBV7-2 to TRBJ2-7; maybe TRBD2 (6 bases). V lost 0 bases and J lost 0, with 9 bases in between. The CDR3 consists of 15 residues. Germline values: CDR1 SGHTA, CDR2 FQGNSA. The CDR3 DNA reads TGTGCCAGCAGCTTAGCCCCGACTAGCTCCTACGAGCAGTACTTC. It codes for CASSLAPTSSYEQYF.

The J gene is TRBJ2-1, the V gene TRBV6-5; D might be TRBD1 (6 bases). Looked up from germline, CDR1 is MNHEY and CDR2 is SVGAGI. The CDR3 spans 16 residues. The V gene lost 2 bases and the J gene lost 9 bases, with 20 bases spanning the gap. The CDR3 sequence is CASSYDLRGRRVEQFF. CDR3 coding DNA: TGTGCCAGCAGTTACGACCTCAGGGGCAGGCGGGTTGAGCAGTTCTTC.

The J gene is TRBJ2-7, the V gene TRBV7-2; 7 positions agree with TRBD2. This CDR3 spans 14 amino acids. V lost 5 bases to trimming and J lost 3 bases; unmatched junction nucleotides: 7. Looked up from germline, CDR1 is SGHTA and CDR2 is FQGNSA. The chain's CDR3 is CASSNLAAIYEQYF. For the CDR3, the DNA is TGTGCCAGCAGCAACCTAGCGGCAATCTACGAGCAGTACTTC.

The chain is built from TRBV20-1 and TRBJ2-3, with 7 bases fitting TRBD2. Germline trimming cut 3 bases from V and 0 bases from J; bases unmatched to any gene: 3. CDR1 is DFQATT, CDR2 SNEGSKA, per germline (reference sequence). The CDR3 spans 14 residues. The CDR3 nucleotides read TGCAGTGCTAGTTATAGCGGGAGCACAGATACGCAGTATTTT. Translating it yields CSASYSGSTDTQYF.

CDR3 loop: CASSSGPGRRDNEQFF. CDR3 DNA sequence: TGTGCCAGCAGCTCAGGTCCGGGTAGGAGGGACAATGAGCAGTTCTTC. The chain has TRBV11-2 and TRBJ2-1, with D maybe TRBD2 (6 bases). Germline loops: CDR1 SGHAT, CDR2 FQNNGV. The ends were cut back, 4 bases at V and 5 bases at J, with 18 bases in the middle. The CDR3 length is 16 residues.

The chain is built from TRBV5-6 and TRBJ1-5; 10 positions match TRBD1. This CDR3 is built from 16 residues. In germline, CDR1 is SGHDT, CDR2 YYEEEE. The V and J ends lost 3 bases and 0 bases, in that order; junction bases with no gene match: 3. In nucleotides, the CDR3 is TGTGCCAGCAGCTCCGGGACAGGGGATAGCAATCAGCCCCAGCATTTT. Residues: CASSSGTGDSNQPQHF.